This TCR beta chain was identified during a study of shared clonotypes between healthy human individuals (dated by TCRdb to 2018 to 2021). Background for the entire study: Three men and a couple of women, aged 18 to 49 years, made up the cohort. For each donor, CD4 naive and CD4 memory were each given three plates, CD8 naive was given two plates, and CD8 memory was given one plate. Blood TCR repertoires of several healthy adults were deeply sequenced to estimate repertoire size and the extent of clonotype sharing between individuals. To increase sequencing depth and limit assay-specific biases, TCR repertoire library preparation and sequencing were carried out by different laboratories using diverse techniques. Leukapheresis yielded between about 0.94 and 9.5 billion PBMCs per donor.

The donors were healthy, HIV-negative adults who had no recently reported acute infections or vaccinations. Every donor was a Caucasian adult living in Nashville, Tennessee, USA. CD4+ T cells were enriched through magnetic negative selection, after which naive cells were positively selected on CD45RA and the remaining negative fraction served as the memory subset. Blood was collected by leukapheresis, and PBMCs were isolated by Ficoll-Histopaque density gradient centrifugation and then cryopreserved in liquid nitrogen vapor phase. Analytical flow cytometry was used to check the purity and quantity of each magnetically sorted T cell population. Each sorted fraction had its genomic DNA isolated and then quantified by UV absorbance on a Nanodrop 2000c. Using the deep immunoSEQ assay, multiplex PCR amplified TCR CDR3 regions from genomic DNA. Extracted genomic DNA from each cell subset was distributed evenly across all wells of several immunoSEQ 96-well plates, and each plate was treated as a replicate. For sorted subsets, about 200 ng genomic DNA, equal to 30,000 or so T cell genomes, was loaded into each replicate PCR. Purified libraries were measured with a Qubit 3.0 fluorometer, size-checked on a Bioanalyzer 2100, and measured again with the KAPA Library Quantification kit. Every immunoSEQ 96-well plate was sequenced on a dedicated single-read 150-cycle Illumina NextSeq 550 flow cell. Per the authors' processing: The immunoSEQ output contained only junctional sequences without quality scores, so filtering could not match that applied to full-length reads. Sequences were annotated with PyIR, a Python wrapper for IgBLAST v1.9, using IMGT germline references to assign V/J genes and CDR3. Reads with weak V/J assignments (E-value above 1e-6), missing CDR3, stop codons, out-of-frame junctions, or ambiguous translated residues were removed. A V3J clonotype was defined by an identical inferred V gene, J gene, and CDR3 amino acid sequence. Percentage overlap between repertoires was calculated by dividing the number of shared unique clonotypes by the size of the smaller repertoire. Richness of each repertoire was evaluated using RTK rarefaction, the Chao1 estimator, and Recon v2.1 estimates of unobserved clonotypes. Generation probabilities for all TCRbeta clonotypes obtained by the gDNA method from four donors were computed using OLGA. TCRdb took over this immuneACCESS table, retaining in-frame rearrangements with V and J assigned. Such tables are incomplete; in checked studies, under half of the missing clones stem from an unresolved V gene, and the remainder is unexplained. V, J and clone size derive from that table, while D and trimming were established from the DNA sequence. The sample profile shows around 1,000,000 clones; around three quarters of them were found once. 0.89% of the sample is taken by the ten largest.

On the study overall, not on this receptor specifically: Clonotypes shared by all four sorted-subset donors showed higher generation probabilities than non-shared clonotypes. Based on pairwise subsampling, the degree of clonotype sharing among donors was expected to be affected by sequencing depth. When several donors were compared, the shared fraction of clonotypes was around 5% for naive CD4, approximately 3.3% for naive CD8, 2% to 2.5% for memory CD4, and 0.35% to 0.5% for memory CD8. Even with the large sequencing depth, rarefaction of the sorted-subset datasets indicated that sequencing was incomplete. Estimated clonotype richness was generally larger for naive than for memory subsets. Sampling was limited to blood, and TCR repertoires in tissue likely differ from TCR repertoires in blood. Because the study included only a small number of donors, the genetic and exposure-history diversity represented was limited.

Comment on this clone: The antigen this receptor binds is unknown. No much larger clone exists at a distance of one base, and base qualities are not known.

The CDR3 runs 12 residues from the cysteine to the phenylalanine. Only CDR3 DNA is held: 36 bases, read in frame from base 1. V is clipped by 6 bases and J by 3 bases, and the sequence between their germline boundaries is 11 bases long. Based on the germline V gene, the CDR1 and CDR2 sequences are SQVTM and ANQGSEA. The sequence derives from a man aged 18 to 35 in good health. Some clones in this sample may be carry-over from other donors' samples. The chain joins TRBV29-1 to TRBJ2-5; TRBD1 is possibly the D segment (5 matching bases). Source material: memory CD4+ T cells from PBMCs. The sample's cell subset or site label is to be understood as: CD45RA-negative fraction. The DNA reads TGCAGCGTCGAGGAAGGGGAAGAGACCCAGTACTTC. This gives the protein CSVEEGEETQYF.